This T cell receptor beta chain was obtained from a study of CD8+ T cells in alopecia areata. Germline-derived CDR1 and CDR2 are SGDLS and YYNGEE. The V and J ends lost 3 bases and 5 bases respectively, with 11 bases between them. The CDR3 consists of 13 residues. Isolated RNA was reverse transcribed into cDNA used as the sequencing template. TCRdb's copy holds only in-frame clones and misses some; the assay was immunoSEQ multiplex PCR. Of 90,000 to 120,000 clones listed, 50% to 70% are singletons. The clonotype comes from a human donor with alopecia areata. Sequencing used NKG2D-low CD8+ T cells sorted from blood. The chain combines TRBV9 with TRBJ2-5; D possibly matches TRBD1 or TRBD2 (6 bases each). The CDR3 DNA is TGTGCCAGCAGCGGGGGGGCCCAGGAGACCCAGTACTTC. This codes for CASSGGAQETQYF.